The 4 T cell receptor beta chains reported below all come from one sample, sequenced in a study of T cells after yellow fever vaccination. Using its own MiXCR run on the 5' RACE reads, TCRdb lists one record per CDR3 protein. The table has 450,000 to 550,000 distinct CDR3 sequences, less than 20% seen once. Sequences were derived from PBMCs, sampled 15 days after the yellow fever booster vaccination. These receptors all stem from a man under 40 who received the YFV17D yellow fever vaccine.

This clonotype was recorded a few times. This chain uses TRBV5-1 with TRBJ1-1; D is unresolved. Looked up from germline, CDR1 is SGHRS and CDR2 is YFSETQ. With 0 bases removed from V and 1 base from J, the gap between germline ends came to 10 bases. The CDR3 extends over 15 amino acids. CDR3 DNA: TGCGCCAGCAGCTTGGAAGCCCAGCCGAACACTGAAGCTTTCTTT. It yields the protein CASSLEAQPNTEAFF.

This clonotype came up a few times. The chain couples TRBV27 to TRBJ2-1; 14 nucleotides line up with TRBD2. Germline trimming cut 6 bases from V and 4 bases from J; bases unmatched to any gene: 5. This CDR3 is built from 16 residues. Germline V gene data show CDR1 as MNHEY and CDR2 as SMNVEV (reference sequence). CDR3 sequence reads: CASSQTSGRVYNEQFF. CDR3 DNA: TGTGCCAGCAGCCAGACTAGCGGGAGGGTTTACAATGAGCAGTTCTTC.

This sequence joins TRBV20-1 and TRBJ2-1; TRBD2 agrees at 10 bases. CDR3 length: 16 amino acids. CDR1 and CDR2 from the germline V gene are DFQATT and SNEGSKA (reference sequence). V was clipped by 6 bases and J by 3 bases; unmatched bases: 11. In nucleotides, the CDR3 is TGCAGTGCCCCGCCGGCTAGCGGGAGCTTCTACAATGAGCAGTTCTTC. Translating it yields CSAPPASGSFYNEQFF.

In nucleotides, the CDR3 is TGTGCCAGCAGCTTAATTACAGGCGGTGGCTACACCTTC. Protein: CASSLITGGGYTF. The chain uses TRBV7-2 and TRBJ1-2, with a weak D call TRBD1 (5 bases). The V end lost 2 bases, the J end lost 7 bases, and 11 bases lay between the germline ends. This CDR3 has 13 amino acids. The germline gives CDR1 SGHTA, CDR2 FQGNSA.